A selection of T cell receptor beta chains follows, all from one sample in a study of T cells in Graves' hyperthyroidism and ophthalmopathy. TCRdb re-analysed the multiplex PCR reads in MiXCR, keeping a single row per CDR3 protein. The data show approximately 300,000 distinct CDR3 sequences, 16% seen once. The sequenced sample consisted of blood. The receptor source for this set is a man aged 25-45 years with Graves' hyperthyroidism. CDR3s include the opening cysteine and the closing phenylalanine or tryptophan. The D gene is left open where the match is weak. The size of a clone is reported for some rows only, either as once, few or many, or as a class for expanded clones.

TRBV9,TRBD2,TRBJ2-1,-,TGTGCCAGCAGCGTAGAAGCGGGAGCATTCGTAAGTAATGAGCAGTTCTTC,CASSVEAGAFVSNEQFF
TRBV10-1,-,TRBJ1-1,many,TGCGCCAGCAGTGAGTCCCTTGGGACGATGGCTTTCTTT,CASSESLGTMAFF
TRBV3-1,TRBD1,TRBJ2-5,-,TGTGCCAGCAGCCAAGATCCGGACAGGGCGGAGACCCAGTACTTC,CASSQDPDRAETQYF
TRBV7-9,-,TRBJ2-1,few,TGTGCCAGCAGCTTCGGGACCGACTACAATGAGCAGTTCTTC,CASSFGTDYNEQFF
TRBV5-8,-,TRBJ2-1,many,TGTGCCAGCAGCCTCTGGACGCATCAGGAGCAGTTCTTC,CASSLWTHQEQFF
TRBV29-1,TRBD1,TRBJ2-7,few,TGCAGCGTGGACCGGGCAGGGGGAACCTACGAGCAGTACTTC,CSVDRAGGTYEQYF
TRBV2,-,TRBJ2-2,-,TGTGCCAGCAGCCAGAACTTTAAAACCGGGGAGCTGTTTTTT,CASSQNFKTGELFF
TRBV20-1,TRBD1,TRBJ1-2,many,TGCAGTGGGACAGGGGATGACTATGGCTACACCTTC,CSGTGDDYGYTF
TRBV3-1,-,TRBJ2-5,many,TGTGCCAGCAGCCCACAAACTAGCCGATCGTTTTGGGAGACCCAGTACTTC,CASSPQTSRSFWETQYF
TRBV2,-,TRBJ2-1,many,TGTGCCAGCAGTGAGTGGCAGGGAGCCTACAATGAGCAGTTCTTC,CASSEWQGAYNEQFF
TRBV28,TRBD1,TRBJ1-1,-,TGTGCCAGCAGTCCTATGGACGGGACAGCTGGATCCCCTGAAGCTTTCTTT,CASSPMDGTAGSPEAFF
TRBV3-1,-,TRBJ2-1,-,TGTGCCAGCAGCCAAGAGCCGGGTTTGAGCTCCTACAATGAGCAGTTCTTC,CASSQEPGLSSYNEQFF
TRBV20-1,-,TRBJ1-4,few,TGCAGTGCTAGCCAGAGCTCTAATGAAAAACTGTTTTTT,CSASQSSNEKLFF
TRBV10-1,TRBD2,TRBJ2-1,many,TGCGCCAGCAGTGAGGTGGCTAGCGGGAGTTGGAATGAGCAGTTCTTC,CASSEVASGSWNEQFF
TRBV6-5,-,TRBJ1-5,-,TGTGCCAGCAGTTACTCGATGGTCTATCAGCCCCAGCATTTT,CASSYSMVYQPQHF
TRBV2,TRBD2,TRBJ2-1,-,TGTGCCAGCCACTCTCACGGGGGGGGTAATGAGCAGTTCTTC,CASHSHGGGNEQFF
TRBV7-2,-,TRBJ1-3,many,TGTGCCAGCAGCTTCAGTGGGGCCGCTGGAAACACCATATATTTT,CASSFSGAAGNTIYF
TRBV6-1,-,TRBJ1-2,-,TGTGCTACGCGAGGGTGGTGGACAGAACTACCGATCTATGGCTACACCTTC,CATRGWWTELPIYGYTF
TRBV28,-,TRBJ2-2,many,TGTGCCAGCAGTTTTTGGGCTAGCAGAACTAACGGGGAGCTGTTTTTT,CASSFWASRTNGELFF
TRBV20-1,-,TRBJ2-3,few,TGCAGTGCTGGCCTGCTTCGGGGACCCACCGGAGGAGATACGCAGTATTTT,CSAGLLRGPTGGDTQYF
TRBV28,-,TRBJ2-7,many,TGTGCCAGCACCGGGACCCTTTTTCTCGAGCAGTACTTC,CASTGTLFLEQYF
TRBV18,-,TRBJ1-2,many,TGTGCCAGCTCACCCTTCGACAGAGCGGGCGGCTACACCTTC,CASSPFDRAGGYTF
TRBV7-2,-,TRBJ1-5,many,TGTGCCAGCAGCTCACAGGGCAGTCAGCCCCAGCATTTT,CASSSQGSQPQHF
TRBV30,-,TRBJ2-4,-,TGTGCCTGGGAGGATGAGGTAGCCAAAAACATTCAGTACTTC,CAWEDEVAKNIQYF